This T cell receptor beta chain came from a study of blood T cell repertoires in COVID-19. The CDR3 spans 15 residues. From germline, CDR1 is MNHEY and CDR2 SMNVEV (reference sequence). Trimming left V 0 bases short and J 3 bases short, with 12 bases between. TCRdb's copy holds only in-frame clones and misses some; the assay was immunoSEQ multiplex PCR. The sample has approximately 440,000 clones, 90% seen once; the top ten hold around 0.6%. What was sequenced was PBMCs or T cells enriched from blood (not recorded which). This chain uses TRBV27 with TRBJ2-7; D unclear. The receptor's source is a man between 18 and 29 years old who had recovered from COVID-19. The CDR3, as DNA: TGTGCCAGCAGTTTATCGTCCCTCCTCGGCTACGAGCAGTACTTC. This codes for CASSLSSLLGYEQYF.